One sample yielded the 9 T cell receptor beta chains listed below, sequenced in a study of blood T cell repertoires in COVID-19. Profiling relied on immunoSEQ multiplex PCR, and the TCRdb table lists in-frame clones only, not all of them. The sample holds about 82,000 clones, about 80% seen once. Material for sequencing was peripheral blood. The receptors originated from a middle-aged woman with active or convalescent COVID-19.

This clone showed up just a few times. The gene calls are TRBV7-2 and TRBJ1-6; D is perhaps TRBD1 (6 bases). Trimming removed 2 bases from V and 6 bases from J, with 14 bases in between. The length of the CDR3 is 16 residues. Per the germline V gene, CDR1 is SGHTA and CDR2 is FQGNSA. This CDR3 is CASSLFQGPANSPLHF. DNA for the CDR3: TGTGCCAGCAGCTTATTCCAGGGGCCGGCTAATTCACCCCTCCACTTT.

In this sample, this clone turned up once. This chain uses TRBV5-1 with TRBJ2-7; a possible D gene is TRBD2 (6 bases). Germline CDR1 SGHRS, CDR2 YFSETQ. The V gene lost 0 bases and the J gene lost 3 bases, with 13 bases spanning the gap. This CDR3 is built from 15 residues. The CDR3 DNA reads TGCGCCAGCAGCTTGGCGCAGGGACTGCGCTACGAGCAGTACTTC. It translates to CASSLAQGLRYEQYF.

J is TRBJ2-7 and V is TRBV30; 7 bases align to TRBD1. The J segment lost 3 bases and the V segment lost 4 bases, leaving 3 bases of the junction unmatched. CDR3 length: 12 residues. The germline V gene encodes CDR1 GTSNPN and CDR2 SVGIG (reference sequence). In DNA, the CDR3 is TGTGCCTGGAAAGGGGGCAACTACGAGCAGTACTTC. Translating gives CAWKGGNYEQYF.

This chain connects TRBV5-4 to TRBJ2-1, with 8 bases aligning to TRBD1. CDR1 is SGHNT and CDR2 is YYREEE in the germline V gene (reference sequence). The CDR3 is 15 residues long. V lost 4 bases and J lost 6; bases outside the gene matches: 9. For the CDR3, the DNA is TGTGCCAGCAGCAGGGGACAGGCGTCCGCCAATGAGCAGTTCTTC. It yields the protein CASSRGQASANEQFF.

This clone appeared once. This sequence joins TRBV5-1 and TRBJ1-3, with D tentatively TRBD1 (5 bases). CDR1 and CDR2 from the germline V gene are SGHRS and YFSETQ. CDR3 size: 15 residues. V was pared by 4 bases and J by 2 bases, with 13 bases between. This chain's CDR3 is CASSPREGTGNTIYF. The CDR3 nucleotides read TGCGCCAGCAGCCCTAGGGAGGGGACTGGAAACACCATATATTTT.

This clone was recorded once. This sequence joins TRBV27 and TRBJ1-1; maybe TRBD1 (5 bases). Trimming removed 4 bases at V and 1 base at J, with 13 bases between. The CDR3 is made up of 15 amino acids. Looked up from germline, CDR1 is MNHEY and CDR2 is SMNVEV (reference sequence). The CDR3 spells CASSSPTEQNTEAFF. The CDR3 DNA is TGTGCCAGCAGTTCCCCGACAGAACAGAACACTGAAGCTTTCTTT.

As DNA, the CDR3 is TGCGCCAGCATAGCGACCTCGAATACGCAGTATTTT. As protein: CASIATSNTQYF. The chain is built from TRBV10-2 and TRBJ2-3, with D possibly TRBD2 on 5 matching bases. Germline CDR1 and CDR2: WSHSY and SAAADI. Trimming shortened V by 7 bases and J by 7 bases, and 12 bases separated the two germline ends. CDR3 length equals 12 residues.

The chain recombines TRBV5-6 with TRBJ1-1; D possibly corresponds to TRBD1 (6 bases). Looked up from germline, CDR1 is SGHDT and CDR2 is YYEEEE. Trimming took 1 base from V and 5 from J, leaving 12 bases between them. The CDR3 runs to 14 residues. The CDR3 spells CASSLWGPMTEAFF. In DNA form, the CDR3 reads TGTGCCAGCAGCTTGTGGGGGCCAATGACTGAAGCTTTCTTT.

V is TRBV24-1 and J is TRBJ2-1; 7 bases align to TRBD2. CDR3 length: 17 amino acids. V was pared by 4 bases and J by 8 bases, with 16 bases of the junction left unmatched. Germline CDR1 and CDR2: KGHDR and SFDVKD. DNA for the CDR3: TGTGCCACCAGTGAGAGCAGGGTACTAGCGTTTGGGGATGAGCAGTTCTTC. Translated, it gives CATSESRVLAFGDEQFF.